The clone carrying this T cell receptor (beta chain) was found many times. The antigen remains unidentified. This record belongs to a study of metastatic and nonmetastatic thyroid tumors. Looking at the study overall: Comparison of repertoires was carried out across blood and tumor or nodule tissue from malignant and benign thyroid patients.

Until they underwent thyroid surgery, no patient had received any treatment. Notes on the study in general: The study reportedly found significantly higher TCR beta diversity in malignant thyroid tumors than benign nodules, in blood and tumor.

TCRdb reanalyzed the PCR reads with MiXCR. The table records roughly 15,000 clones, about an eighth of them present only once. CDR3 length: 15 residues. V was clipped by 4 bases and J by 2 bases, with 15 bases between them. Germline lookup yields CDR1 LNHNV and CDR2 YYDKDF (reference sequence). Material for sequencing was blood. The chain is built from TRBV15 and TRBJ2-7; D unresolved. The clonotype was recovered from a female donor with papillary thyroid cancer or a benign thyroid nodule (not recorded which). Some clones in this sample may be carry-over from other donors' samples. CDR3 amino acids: CATSIYGRKPYEQYF. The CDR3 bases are TGTGCCACCAGCATCTATGGGCGGAAACCCTACGAGCAGTACTTC.